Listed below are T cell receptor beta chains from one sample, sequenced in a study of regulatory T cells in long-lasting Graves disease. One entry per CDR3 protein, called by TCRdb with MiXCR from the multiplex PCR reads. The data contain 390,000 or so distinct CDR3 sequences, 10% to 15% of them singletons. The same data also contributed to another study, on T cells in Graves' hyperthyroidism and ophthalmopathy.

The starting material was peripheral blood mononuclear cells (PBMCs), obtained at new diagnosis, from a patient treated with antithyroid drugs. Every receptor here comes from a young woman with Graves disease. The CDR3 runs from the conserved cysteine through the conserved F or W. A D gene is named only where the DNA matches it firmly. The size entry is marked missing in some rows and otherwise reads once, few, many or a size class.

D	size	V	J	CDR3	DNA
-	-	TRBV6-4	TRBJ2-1	CASSVGIGRTPVGEQFF	TGTGCCAGCAGCGTAGGGATAGGGAGAACCCCCGTCGGTGAGCAGTTCTTC
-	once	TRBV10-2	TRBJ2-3	CASSARGRTDTQYF	TGCGCCAGCAGTGCCAGGGGTAGGACAGATACGCAGTATTTT
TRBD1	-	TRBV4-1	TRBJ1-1	CASSQLTPGGAGAFF	TGCGCCAGCAGCCAACTAACACCAGGGGGCGCGGGGGCTTTCTTT
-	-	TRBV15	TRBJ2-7	CATSRDYGRPYEQYF	TGTGCCACCAGCAGAGATTACGGCAGACCCTACGAGCAGTACTTC
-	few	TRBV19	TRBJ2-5	CASSFSRGSQETQYF	TGTGCCAGTAGTTTTTCCCGGGGATCCCAAGAGACCCAGTACTTC
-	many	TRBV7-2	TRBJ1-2	CASSLSTGGYTF	TGTGCCAGCAGCCTAAGCACGGGGGGCTACACCTTC
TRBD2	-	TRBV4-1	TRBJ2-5	CASSQEVAGGRRETQYF	TGCGCCAGCAGCCAAGAGGTAGCGGGGGGGCGACGTGAGACCCAGTACTTC
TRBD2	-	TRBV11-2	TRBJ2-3	CASSFPGLAGGRRDTQYF	TGTGCCAGCAGCTTTCCGGGACTAGCGGGGGGGCGTAGAGATACGCAGTATTTT
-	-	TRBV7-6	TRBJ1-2	CASSSSNYGYTF	TGTGCCAGCAGCTCGTCTAACTATGGCTACACCTTC
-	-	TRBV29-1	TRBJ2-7	CSVEMTQSSYEQYF	TGCAGCGTTGAGATGACTCAGAGCTCCTACGAGCAGTACTTC
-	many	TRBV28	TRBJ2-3	CASSVIGRGGTDTQYF	TGTGCCAGCAGCGTGATAGGTAGGGGGGGCACAGATACGCAGTATTTT
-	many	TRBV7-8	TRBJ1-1	CASSLSTGGTGMWAFF	TGTGCCAGCAGCTTAAGTACGGGCGGAACAGGAATGTGGGCTTTCTTT
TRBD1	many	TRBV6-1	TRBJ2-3	CASRQTGQALYF	TGTGCCAGCAGACAGACAGGGCAGGCCCTGTATTTT
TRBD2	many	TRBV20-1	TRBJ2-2	CSARGGVLAGDGELFF	TGCAGTGCTAGAGGAGGGGTTCTAGCGGGAGACGGGGAGCTGTTTTTT
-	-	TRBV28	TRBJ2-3	CASSTSPGGRFSTDTQYF	TGTGCCAGCAGTACATCCCCAGGCGGGCGCTTCAGCACAGATACGCAGTATTTT
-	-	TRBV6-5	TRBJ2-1	CASSYSGAISSYNEQFF	TGTGCCAGCAGTTACTCAGGGGCCATCAGCTCCTACAATGAGCAGTTCTTC
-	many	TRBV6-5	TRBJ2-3	CASSYSTADTQYF	TGTGCCAGCAGTTACTCGACAGCAGATACGCAGTATTTT
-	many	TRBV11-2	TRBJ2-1	CASSSNLGSVAYNEQFF	TGTGCCAGCAGCTCGAACCTCGGGTCCGTCGCATACAATGAGCAGTTCTTC
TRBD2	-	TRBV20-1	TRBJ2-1	CSASDLGTTVEQFF	TGCAGTGCTAGCGACCTGGGGACTACCGTGGAGCAGTTCTTC
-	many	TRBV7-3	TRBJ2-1	CASSLRPDHYNEQFF	TGTGCCAGCAGCTTAAGGCCCGACCACTACAATGAGCAGTTCTTC
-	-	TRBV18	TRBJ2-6	CASSPLPFSGSGASVLTF	TGTGCCAGCTCACCACTGCCCTTCTCCGGGTCTGGGGCCAGCGTCCTGACTTTC
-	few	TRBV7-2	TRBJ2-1	CASSLESGLAEQFF	TGTGCCAGCAGCTTAGAATCGGGTCTAGCCGAGCAGTTCTTC
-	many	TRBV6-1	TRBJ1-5	CASRVPSFNQPQHF	TGTGCCAGCAGGGTCCCGTCCTTTAATCAGCCCCAGCATTTT
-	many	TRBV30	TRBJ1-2	CAWSRMGGYTF	TGTGCCTGGAGTAGAATGGGGGGCTACACCTTC
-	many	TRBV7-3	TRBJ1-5	CASSFGGNQPQHF	TGTGCCAGCAGCTTCGGCGGCAATCAGCCCCAGCATTTT
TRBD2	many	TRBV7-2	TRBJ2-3	CASTLIGGTSGTDTQYF	TGTGCCAGCACCCTCATCGGAGGGACTAGCGGCACAGATACGCAGTATTTT
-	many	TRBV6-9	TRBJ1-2	CASSSTVNYGYTF	TGTGCCAGCAGTTCGACAGTGAACTATGGCTACACCTTC
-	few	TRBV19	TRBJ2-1	CASSPHWGRQPRVDNEQFF	TGTGCCAGTAGTCCTCATTGGGGCCGGCAGCCGAGAGTGGATAATGAGCAGTTCTTC
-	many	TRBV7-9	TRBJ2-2	CASGPWQITGELFF	TGTGCCAGCGGCCCTTGGCAGATAACCGGGGAGCTGTTTTTT
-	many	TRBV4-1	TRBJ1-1	CASSQGQGAEAFF	TGCGCCAGCAGCCAAGGACAAGGGGCTGAAGCTTTCTTT
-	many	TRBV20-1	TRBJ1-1	CSARDMIRAFF	TGCAGTGCGAGGGACATGATTAGAGCTTTCTTT
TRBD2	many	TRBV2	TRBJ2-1	CASSVWRGAYNEQFF	TGTGCCAGCAGTGTTTGGCGGGGGGCCTACAATGAGCAGTTCTTC